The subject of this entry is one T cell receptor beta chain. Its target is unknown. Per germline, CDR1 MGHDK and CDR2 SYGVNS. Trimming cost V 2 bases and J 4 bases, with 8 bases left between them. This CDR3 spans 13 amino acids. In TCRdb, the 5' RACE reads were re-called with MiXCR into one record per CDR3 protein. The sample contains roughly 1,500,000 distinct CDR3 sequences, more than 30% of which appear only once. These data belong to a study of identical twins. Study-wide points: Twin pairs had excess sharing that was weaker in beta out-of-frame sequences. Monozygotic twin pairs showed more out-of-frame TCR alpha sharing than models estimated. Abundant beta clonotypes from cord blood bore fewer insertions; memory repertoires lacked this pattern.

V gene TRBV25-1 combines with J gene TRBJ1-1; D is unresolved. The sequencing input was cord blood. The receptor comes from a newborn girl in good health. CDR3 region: CASSERSRTEAFF. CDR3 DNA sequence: TGTGCCAGCAGTGAACGCAGCCGCACTGAAGCTTTCTTT.